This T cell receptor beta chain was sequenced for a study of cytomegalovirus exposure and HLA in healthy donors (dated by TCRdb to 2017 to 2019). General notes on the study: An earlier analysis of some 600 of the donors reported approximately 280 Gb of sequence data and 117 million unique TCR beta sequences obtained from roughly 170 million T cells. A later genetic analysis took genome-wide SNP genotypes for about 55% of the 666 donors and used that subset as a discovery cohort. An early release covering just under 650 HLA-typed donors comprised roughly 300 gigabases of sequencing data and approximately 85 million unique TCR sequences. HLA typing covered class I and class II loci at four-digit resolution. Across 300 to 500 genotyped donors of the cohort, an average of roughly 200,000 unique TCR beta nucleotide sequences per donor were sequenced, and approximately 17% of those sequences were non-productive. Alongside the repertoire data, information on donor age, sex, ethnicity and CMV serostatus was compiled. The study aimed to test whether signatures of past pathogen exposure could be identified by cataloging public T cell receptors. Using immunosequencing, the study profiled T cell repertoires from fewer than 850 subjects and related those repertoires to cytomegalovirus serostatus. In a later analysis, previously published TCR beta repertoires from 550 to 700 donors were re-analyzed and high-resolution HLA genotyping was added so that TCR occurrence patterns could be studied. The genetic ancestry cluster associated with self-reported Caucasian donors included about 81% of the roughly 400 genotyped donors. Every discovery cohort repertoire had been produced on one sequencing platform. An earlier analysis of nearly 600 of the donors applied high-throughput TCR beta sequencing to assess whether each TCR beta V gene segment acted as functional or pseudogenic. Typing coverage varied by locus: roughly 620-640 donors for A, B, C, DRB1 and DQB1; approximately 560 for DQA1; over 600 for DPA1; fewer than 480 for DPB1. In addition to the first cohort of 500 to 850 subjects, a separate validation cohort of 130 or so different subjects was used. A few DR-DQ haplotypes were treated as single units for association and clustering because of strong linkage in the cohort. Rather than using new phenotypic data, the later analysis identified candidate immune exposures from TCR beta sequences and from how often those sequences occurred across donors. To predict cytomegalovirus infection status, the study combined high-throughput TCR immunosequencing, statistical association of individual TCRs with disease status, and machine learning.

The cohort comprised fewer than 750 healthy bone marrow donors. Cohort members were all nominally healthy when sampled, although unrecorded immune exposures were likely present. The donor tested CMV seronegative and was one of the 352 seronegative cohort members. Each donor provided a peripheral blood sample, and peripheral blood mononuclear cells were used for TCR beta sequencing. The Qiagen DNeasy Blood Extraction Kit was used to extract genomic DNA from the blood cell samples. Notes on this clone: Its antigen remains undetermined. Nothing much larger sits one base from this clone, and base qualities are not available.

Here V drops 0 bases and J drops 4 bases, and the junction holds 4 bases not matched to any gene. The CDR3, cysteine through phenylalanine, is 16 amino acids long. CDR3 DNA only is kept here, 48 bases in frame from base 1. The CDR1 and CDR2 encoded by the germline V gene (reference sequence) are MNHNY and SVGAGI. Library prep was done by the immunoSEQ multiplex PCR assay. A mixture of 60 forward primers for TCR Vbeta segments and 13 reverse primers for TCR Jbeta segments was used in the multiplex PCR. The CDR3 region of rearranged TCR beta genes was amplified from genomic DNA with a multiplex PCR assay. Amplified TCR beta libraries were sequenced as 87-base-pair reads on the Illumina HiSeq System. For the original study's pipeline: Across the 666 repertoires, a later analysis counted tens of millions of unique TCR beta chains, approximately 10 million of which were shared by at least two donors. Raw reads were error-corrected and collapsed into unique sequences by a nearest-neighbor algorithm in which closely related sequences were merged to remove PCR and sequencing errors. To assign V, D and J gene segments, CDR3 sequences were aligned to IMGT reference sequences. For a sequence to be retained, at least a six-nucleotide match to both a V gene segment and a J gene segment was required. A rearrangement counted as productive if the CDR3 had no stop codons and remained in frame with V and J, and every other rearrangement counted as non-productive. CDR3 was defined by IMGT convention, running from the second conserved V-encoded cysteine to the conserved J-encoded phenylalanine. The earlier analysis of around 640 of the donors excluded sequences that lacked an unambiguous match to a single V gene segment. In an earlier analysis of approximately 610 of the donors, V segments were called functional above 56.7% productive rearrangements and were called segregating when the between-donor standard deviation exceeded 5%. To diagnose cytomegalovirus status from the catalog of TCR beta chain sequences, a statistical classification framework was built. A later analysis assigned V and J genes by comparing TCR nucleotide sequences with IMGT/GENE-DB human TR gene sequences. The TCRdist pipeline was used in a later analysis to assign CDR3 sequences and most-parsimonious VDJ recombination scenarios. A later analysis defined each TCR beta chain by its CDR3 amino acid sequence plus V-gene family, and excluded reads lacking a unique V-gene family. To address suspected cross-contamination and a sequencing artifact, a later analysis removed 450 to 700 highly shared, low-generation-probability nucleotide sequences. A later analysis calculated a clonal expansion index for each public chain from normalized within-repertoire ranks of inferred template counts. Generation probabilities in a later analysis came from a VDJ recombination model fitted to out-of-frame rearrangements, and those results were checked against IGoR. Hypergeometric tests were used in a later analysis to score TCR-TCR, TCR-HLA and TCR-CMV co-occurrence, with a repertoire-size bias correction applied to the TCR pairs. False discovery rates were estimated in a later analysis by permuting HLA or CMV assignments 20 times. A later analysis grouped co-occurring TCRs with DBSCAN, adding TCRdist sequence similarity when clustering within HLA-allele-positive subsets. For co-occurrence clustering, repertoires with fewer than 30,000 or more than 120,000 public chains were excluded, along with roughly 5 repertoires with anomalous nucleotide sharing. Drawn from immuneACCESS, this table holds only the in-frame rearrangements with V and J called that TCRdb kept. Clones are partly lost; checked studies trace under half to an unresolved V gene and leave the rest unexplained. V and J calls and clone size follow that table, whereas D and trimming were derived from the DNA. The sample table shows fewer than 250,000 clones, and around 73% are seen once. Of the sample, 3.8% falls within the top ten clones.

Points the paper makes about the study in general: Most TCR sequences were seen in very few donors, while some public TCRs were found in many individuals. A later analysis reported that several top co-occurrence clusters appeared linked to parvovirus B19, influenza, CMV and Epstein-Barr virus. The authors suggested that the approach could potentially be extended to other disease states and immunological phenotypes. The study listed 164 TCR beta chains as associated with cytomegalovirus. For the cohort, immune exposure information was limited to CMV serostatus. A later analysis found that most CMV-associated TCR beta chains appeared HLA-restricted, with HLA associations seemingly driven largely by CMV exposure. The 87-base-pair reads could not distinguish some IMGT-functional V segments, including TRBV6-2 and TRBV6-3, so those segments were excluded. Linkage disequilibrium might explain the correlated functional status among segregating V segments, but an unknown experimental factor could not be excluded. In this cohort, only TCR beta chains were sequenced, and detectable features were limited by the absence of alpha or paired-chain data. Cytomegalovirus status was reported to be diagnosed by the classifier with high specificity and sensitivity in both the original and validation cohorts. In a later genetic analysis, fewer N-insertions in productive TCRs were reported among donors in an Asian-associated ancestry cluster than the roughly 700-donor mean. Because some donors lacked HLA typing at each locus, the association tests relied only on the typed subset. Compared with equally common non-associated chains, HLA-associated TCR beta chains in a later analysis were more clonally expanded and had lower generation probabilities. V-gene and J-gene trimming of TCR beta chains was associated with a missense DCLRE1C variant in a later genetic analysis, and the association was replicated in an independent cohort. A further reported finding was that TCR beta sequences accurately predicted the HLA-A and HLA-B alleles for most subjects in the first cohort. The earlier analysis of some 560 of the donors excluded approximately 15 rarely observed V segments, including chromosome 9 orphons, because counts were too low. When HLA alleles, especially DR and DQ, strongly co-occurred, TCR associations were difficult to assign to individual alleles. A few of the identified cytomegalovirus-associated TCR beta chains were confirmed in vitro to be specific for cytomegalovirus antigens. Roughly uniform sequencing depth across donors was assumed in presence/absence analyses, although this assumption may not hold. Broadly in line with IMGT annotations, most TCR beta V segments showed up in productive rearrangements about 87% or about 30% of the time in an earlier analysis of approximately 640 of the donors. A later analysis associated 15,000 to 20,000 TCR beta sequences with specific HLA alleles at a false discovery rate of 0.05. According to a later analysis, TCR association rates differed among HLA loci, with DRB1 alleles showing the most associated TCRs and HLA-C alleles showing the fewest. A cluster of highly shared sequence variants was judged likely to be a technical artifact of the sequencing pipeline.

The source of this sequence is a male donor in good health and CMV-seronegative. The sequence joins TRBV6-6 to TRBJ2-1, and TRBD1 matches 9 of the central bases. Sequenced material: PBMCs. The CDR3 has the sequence CASSYSGTGTYNEQFF. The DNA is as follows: TGTGCCAGCAGTTACTCCGGGACAGGGACTTACAATGAGCAGTTCTTC.